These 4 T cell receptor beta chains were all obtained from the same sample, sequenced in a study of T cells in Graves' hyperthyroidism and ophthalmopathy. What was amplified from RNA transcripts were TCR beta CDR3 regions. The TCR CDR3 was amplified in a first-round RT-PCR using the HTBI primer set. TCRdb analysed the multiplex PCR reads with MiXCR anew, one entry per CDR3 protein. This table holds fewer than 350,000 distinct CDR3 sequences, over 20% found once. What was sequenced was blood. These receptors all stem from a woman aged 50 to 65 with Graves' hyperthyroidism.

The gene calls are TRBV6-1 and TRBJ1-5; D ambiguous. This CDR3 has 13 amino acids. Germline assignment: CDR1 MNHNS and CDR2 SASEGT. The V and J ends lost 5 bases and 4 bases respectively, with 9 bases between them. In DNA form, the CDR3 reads TGTGCCAGCAGTAAAGAAGGGAATCAGCCCCAGCATTTT. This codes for CASSKEGNQPQHF.

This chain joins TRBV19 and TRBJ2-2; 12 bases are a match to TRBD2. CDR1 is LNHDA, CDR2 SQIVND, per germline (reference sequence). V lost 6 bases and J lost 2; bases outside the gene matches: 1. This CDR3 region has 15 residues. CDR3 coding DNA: TGTGCCAGTAGACTAGCGGGGGGCAACACCGGGGAGCTGTTTTTT. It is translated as CASRLAGGNTGELFF. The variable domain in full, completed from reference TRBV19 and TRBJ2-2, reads DGGITQSPKYLFRKEGQNVTLSCEQNLNHDAMYWYRQDPGQGLRLIYYSQIVNDFQKGDIAEGYSVSREKKESFPLTVTSAQKNPTAFYLCASRLAGGNTGELFFGEGSRLTVL.

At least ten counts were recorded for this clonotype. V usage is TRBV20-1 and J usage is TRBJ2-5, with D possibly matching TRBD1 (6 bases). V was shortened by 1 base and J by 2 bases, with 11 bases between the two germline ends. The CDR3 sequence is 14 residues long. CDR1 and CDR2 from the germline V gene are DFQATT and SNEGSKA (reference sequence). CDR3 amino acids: CSARGDRPQETQYF. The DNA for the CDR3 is TGCAGTGCTAGAGGTGACAGGCCACAAGAGACCCAGTACTTC.

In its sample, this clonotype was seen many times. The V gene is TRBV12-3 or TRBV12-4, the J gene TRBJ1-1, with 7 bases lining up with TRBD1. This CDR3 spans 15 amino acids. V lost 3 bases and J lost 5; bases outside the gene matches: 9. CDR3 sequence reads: CASSFTNRGWTEAFF. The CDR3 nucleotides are TGTGCCAGCAGTTTTACAAACAGGGGTTGGACTGAAGCTTTCTTT.